Following are 29 T cell receptor beta chains from one sample sequenced in a study of CD4+ T cells in melanoma. Profiled with immunoSEQ multiplex PCR; TCRdb holds only in-frame clones, not every one. The table includes more than 8,500 clones, roughly two thirds detected once. The sample comprised peripheral blood. These receptors were collected from a human donor with melanoma.

This clone was recorded a few times. The CDR3 DNA reads TGTGCCAGTAGTACTCTCGTCGGCAGGGAGGCAGATACGCAGTATTTT. It specifies CASSTLVGREADTQYF. The gene calls are TRBV19 and TRBJ2-3; TRBD2 might be the D (6 bases). Germline values: CDR1 LNHDA, CDR2 SQIVND (reference sequence). V was clipped by 4 bases and J by 4 bases, with 18 bases between them. The CDR3 length is 16 residues.

The chain carries TRBV4-2 and TRBJ2-4; D unclear. Trimming left V 0 bases short and J 9 bases short, with 12 bases between. Germline V gives CDR1 LGHNA, CDR2 YNFKEQ. The CDR3 contains 14 residues. The DNA of the CDR3 is TGTGCCAGCAGCCAAGATTCCACTGTGGGCATTCAGTACTTC. Amino acids: CASSQDSTVGIQYF.

In the case of this clone: The junction departs from germline at one end; a sequencing error may be responsible. This chain links TRBV2 with TRBJ1-4; D is perhaps TRBD1 (6 bases). Germline values: CDR1 SNHLY, CDR2 FYNNEI. CDR3 length: 15 amino acids. CDR3 coding DNA: TGTGCCAGCAGGAGATCGACAGGCTCTAATAAAAAACTGTTTTTT. Amino acids: CASRRSTGSNKKLFF.

The V call is TRBV9, the J call TRBJ1-3, with D unclear. The CDR3 has 15 residues. CDR1 is SGDLS and CDR2 is YYNGEE in the germline V gene. Between the trimmed V and J ends, which lost 0 bases and 4 bases, there was a span of 11 bases. The CDR3 is CASSVGADLGNTIYF. The CDR3 DNA reads as TGTGCCAGCAGCGTAGGGGCCGACCTCGGAAACACCATATATTTT. The whole variable domain, filled in from reference TRBV9 and TRBJ1-3, reads DSGVTQTPKHLITATGQRVTLRCSPRSGDLSVYWYQQSLDQGLQFLIQYYNGEERAKGNILERFSAQQFPDLHSELNLSSLELGDSALYFCASSVGADLGNTIYFGEGSWLTVV.

By sample fraction, this clone is medium-sized. The genes are TRBV18 and TRBJ1-1; D call uncertain. The V end was cut by 2 bases, the J end by 3 bases, with 10 bases between. The germline CDR1 and CDR2 sequences are KGHSH and LQKENI. The CDR3 spans 14 residues. The CDR3 sequence is CASSPSGVDTEAFF. DNA of the CDR3: TGTGCCAGCTCACCAAGTGGGGTTGACACTGAAGCTTTCTTT. The full variable domain, in which reference TRBV18 and TRBJ1-1 provide the parts outside the CDR3, is NAGVMQNPRHLVRRRGQEARLRCSPMKGHSHVYWYRQLPEEGLKFMVYLQKENIIDESGMPKERFSAEFPKEGPSILRIQQVVRGDSAAYFCASSPSGVDTEAFFGQGTRLTVV.

The chain links TRBV5-1 to TRBJ2-1; D not resolved. CDR1 SGHRS and CDR2 YFSETQ come from the germline V gene. With 1 base removed from V and 2 bases from J, the gap between germline ends came to 7 bases. The CDR3 sequence is 14 residues long. The CDR3 spells CASSLLDPYNEQFF. The CDR3 DNA is TGCGCCAGCAGCTTGCTAGATCCCTACAATGAGCAGTTCTTC. The whole variable domain, filled in from reference TRBV5-1 and TRBJ2-1, reads KAGVTQTPRYLIKTRGQQVTLSCSPISGHRSVSWYQQTPGQGLQFLFEYFSETQRNKGNFPGRFSGRQFSNSRSEMNVSTLELGDSALYLCASSLLDPYNEQFFGPGTRLTVL.

The J gene is TRBJ1-6, the V gene TRBV7-8; no definite D call. Germline CDR1 SGHVS, CDR2 FQNEAQ. V lost 5 bases to trimming and J lost 0 bases, with 14 bases between them. CDR3 size: 17 residues. The CDR3 protein is CASSTPYGYSYNSPLHF. The CDR3 DNA follows: TGTGCCAGCAGCACCCCCTACGGTTACTCCTATAATTCACCCCTCCACTTT.

The chain joins TRBV5-1 to TRBJ2-5; 10 nucleotides align to TRBD2. The CDR3 is 16 residues long. CDR1 and CDR2 from the germline V gene are SGHRS and YFSETQ. J lost 4 bases, V lost 0 bases, and 6 bases had no gene match. Written as DNA, the CDR3 is TGCGCCAGCAGCTTGGCCAGGGGACTAGCGAGAGAGACCCAGTACTTC. Its translation is CASSLARGLARETQYF.

The chain joins TRBV7-9 to TRBJ1-1, with a weak D call TRBD1 (6 bases). This CDR3 region has 13 residues. Germline values: CDR1 SEHNR, CDR2 FQNEAQ (reference sequence). V was pared by 3 bases and J by 3 bases, with 8 bases between. CDR3 nucleotides: TGTGCCAGCAGCTTCCGACAGGACACTGAAGCTTTCTTT. It codes for CASSFRQDTEAFF.

This clone was counted only a few times. This chain joins TRBV10-3 and TRBJ1-5; the match to TRBD1 covers 10 bases. There are 17 residues in the CDR3. V lost 8 bases, J lost 7 bases, and 17 bases stayed unmatched. Germline V gene lookup returns CDR1 ENHRY and CDR2 SYGVKD. The CDR3 reads CAIPRTGGYIAFQPQHF. The CDR3 DNA follows: TGTGCCATCCCCCGGACAGGGGGATATATAGCTTTCCAGCCCCAGCATTTT.

This clone was detected many times. The chain uses TRBV27 and TRBJ1-1; 9 positions match TRBD1. Looked up from germline, CDR1 is MNHEY and CDR2 is SMNVEV (reference sequence). The CDR3 runs 15 residues. V was pared by 8 bases and J by 4 bases, with 11 bases of the junction left unmatched. CDR3 sequence reads: CASGYRGRGFTEAFF. CDR3 DNA: TGTGCCAGCGGCTACAGGGGGCGCGGGTTCACTGAAGCTTTCTTT.

The chain joins TRBV28 to TRBJ2-2; D is possibly TRBD2 (5 bases). CDR3 size: 17 residues. CDR1 is MDHEN and CDR2 is SYDVKM in the germline V gene. V was cut by 6 bases and J by 5 bases, with 22 bases left in between. The CDR3, as DNA: TGTGCCAGCAGAATAAACCCCCGACGGTCGGGGACCGGGGAGCTGTTTTTT. Amino acid sequence: CASRINPRRSGTGELFF.

V usage is TRBV7-9 and J usage is TRBJ2-3; TRBD1 is a possible D gene (5 bases). This CDR3 comprises 14 residues. The V and J ends lost 5 bases and 0 bases respectively, with 9 bases between them. CDR1 and CDR2 (germline): SEHNR, FQNEAQ (reference sequence). In nucleotides, the CDR3 is TGTGCCAGCAGCCCTGGGGCTAGCACAGATACGCAGTATTTT. Its protein product is CASSPGASTDTQYF.

By frequency in the sample, this clone is medium-sized. The J gene is TRBJ1-1, the V gene TRBV4-1; D unclear. V shed 0 bases and J shed 6 bases, with 8 bases lying between them. The CDR3 has 13 amino acids. Germline CDR1 and CDR2: MGHRA and YSYEKL. CDR3 sequence: CASSQEGRAEAFF. As DNA, the CDR3 is TGCGCCAGCAGCCAAGAAGGCCGGGCTGAAGCTTTCTTT.

The rearrangement joins TRBV6-4 to TRBJ2-7, with D perhaps assigned TRBD1 or TRBD2 (5 bases each). The V gene lost 4 bases and the J gene lost 2 bases, with 12 bases spanning the gap. The CDR3 extends over 14 amino acids. The germline CDR1 and CDR2 sequences are MRHNA and SNTAGT. Written as DNA, the CDR3 is TGTGCCAGCAGTGTAGGGACCGACCCCTACGAGCAGTACTTC. This encodes CASSVGTDPYEQYF.

In this sample, this clone turned up a few times. The gene calls are TRBV2 and TRBJ1-2, with a tentative D call TRBD1 (5 bases). The V gene lost 3 bases and the J gene lost 2 bases, with 10 bases spanning the gap. The CDR3 runs to 14 residues. Germline V gives CDR1 SNHLY, CDR2 FYNNEI. CDR3 coding DNA: TGTGCCAGCAGTGAGGGACGGTGGAACTATGGCTACACCTTC. Protein product: CASSEGRWNYGYTF.

This clone is a singleton in its sample. The chain has TRBV27 and TRBJ1-6, with 7 bases aligning to TRBD1. The CDR3 covers 13 residues. Per the germline V gene, CDR1 is MNHEY and CDR2 is SMNVEV (reference sequence). V lost 7 bases, J lost 7 bases, and 4 bases stayed unmatched. The chain's CDR3 is CASTLTGNSPLHF. The CDR3 region has the DNA TGTGCCAGCACTCTGACAGGGAATTCACCCCTCCACTTT.

This clone was observed a single time. A junction end diverges from the germline sequence, so it may reflect a read error. This rearrangement joins TRBV5-1 to TRBJ2-7, with D tentatively TRBD1 (5 bases). This CDR3 region has 11 residues. Germline assignment: CDR1 SGHRS and CDR2 YFSETQ. The CDR3 DNA sequence: TGCGCCAGCAGCAACGGACATATTCTGGAGTTC. This gives the protein CASSNGHILEF.

The chain recombines TRBV15 with TRBJ1-1, with 7 nucleotides matching TRBD1. V trimming: 1 base; J trimming: 3 bases; junction bases outside the gene matches: 14. The CDR3 extends over 18 amino acids. Germline CDR1 is LNHNV and CDR2 is YYDKDF (reference sequence). The CDR3 DNA is TGTGCCACCAGCAGAGCTTTAGGGGGACCGGGACAGTACACTGAAGCTTTCTTT. Encoded protein: CATSRALGGPGQYTEAFF.

This rearrangement joins TRBV9 to TRBJ2-3, with D tentatively TRBD1 (5 bases). Germline-derived CDR1 and CDR2 are SGDLS and YYNGEE. The length of the CDR3 is 12 residues. Trimming cost V 5 bases and J 3 bases, with 7 bases left between them. CDR3 DNA sequence: TGTGCCAGCAGTTCAGGGACAGATACGCAGTATTTT. The encoded protein is CASSSGTDTQYF.

The J gene is TRBJ2-7, the V gene TRBV6-5, with D unresolved. This CDR3 has 15 amino acids. Germline CDR1 MNHEY, CDR2 SVGAGI. V was shortened by 0 bases and J by 2 bases, with 11 bases between the two germline ends. DNA for the CDR3: TGTGCCAGCAGTTACTCCTCCGGGCTGCCCTACGAGCAGTACTTC. Translated: CASSYSSGLPYEQYF.

The chain has TRBV2 and TRBJ2-5; possible D gene TRBD1, 6 bases. CDR1 SNHLY and CDR2 FYNNEI come from the germline V gene. The CDR3 runs to 16 residues. With 2 bases removed from V and 0 bases from J, the gap between germline ends came to 13 bases. CDR3 in DNA: TGTGCCAGCAGTGAAAGGGGGTACATATACCAAGAGACCCAGTACTTC. This gives the protein CASSERGYIYQETQYF.

Notes on this clone: At the DNA level, this CDR3 is encoded by other sequences in the same sample as well. The chain links TRBV30 to TRBJ2-5; D possibly corresponds to TRBD2 (5 bases). The CDR3 runs 13 residues. Trimming left V 4 bases short and J 5 bases short, with 14 bases between. In germline, CDR1 is GTSNPN, CDR2 SVGIG (reference sequence). CDR3 protein: CAWNRERRETQYF. The CDR3 bases are TGTGCCTGGAATAGAGAGCGGCGGGAGACCCAGTACTTC.

The rearrangement joins TRBV30 to TRBJ2-7; 9 bases agree with TRBD1. Germline lookup yields CDR1 GTSNPN and CDR2 SVGIG (reference sequence). The CDR3 has 12 residues. V was pared by 8 bases and J by 3 bases, with 5 bases of the junction left unmatched. The CDR3, as DNA: TGTGCCCACCAGGGACAGGGCTACGAGCAGTACTTC. Translating it yields CAHQGQGYEQYF.

This clone was recorded only once. V and J are TRBV7-2 and TRBJ2-7; a weak D match, TRBD2 (5 bases). V lost 2 bases and J 3 bases, leaving 14 bases between the germline ends. The CDR3 is 15 amino acids. Germline loops: CDR1 SGHTA, CDR2 FQGNSA. Here the CDR3 reads CASSLRWGDLYEQYF. CDR3 nucleotide sequence: TGTGCCAGCAGCTTACGGTGGGGAGACCTCTACGAGCAGTACTTC.

This clone was found once. DNA for the CDR3: TGCGCCAGCAGCATCCTACAGGGGGCAGGCACTGAAGCTTTCTTT. Protein sequence: CASSILQGAGTEAFF. The V gene is TRBV5-1, the J gene TRBJ1-1, with 9 bases lining up with TRBD1. V shed 4 bases, J shed 4 bases, and the junction held 8 bases outside the gene matches. CDR1 is SGHRS, CDR2 YFSETQ, per germline. The CDR3 spans 15 residues.

This rearrangement joins TRBV7-6 to TRBJ1-3; D unclear. Trimming pared 0 bases from V and 3 bases from J, leaving 12 bases between. The CDR3 extends over 16 amino acids. From germline, CDR1 is SGHVS and CDR2 FNYEAQ. The CDR3: CASSLAHATGGNTIYF. CDR3 DNA: TGTGCCAGCAGCTTAGCCCACGCAACCGGTGGAAACACCATATATTTT.

This clone was recorded a few times. The chain recombines TRBV7-9 with TRBJ1-6; D is undetermined. Germline lookup yields CDR1 SEHNR and CDR2 FQNEAQ (reference sequence). The CDR3 covers 13 residues. Trimming stripped 1 base from V and 7 bases from J, with 5 bases between. CDR3 in amino acids: CASSLVGNSPLHF. The DNA of the CDR3 is TGTGCCAGCAGCTTAGTCGGAAATTCACCCCTCCACTTT.

J is TRBJ2-2 and V is TRBV19, with 11 bases aligning to TRBD1. CDR1 and CDR2 (germline): LNHDA, SQIVND (reference sequence). The CDR3 contains 18 residues. With V trimmed by 5 bases and J by 4 bases, 12 bases remained unmatched. The CDR3 region has the DNA TGTGCCAGTAGTTTAAGCCATGGGACAGGGGGTATCACCGGGGAGCTGTTTTTT. Translating it yields CASSLSHGTGGITGELFF.